The 7 T cell receptor beta chains presented below share a single source sample, sequenced in a study of CD8+ T cells in alopecia areata. cDNA reverse transcribed from extracted RNA served as the sequencing template. The method was immunoSEQ multiplex PCR; TCRdb's version includes in-frame clones alone and lacks a portion of them. The data contain about 76,000 clones, 29% of them singletons. Specified treatment: oral pan-JAK inhibitor, 5-10 mg twice daily. The material sequenced was CD8+ T cells sorted from blood, taken at week 4, from a patient treated with tofacitinib. These receptors originate from a human donor with alopecia areata.

The V call is TRBV6-6, the J call TRBJ1-4; TRBD1 aligns across 9 bases. The CDR3 extends over 15 amino acids. CDR1 is MNHNY and CDR2 is SVGAGI in the germline V gene (reference sequence). V was pared by 11 bases and J by 10 bases, with 17 bases of the junction left unmatched. The CDR3 loop reads CALHSLGQGKAKLFF. In nucleotides, the CDR3 is TGTGCCTTGCACTCACTGGGACAGGGAAAGGCAAAACTGTTTTTT.

J is TRBJ2-7 and V is TRBV27; D may be TRBD1 or TRBD2 (6 bases each). With 0 bases removed from V and 5 bases from J, the gap between germline ends came to 14 bases. CDR1 MNHEY and CDR2 SMNVEV come from the germline V gene (reference sequence). The CDR3 is 15 residues long. The DNA of the CDR3 is TGTGCCAGCAGTTTATCCCCCGGGGGCGGTAACGAGCAGTACTTC. This encodes CASSLSPGGGNEQYF.

J is TRBJ2-7 and V is TRBV29-1; the D gene is possibly TRBD1 (6 bases). Trimming pared 8 bases from V and 6 bases from J, leaving 20 bases between. The CDR3 totals 13 residues. Germline V gives CDR1 SQVTM, CDR2 ANQGSEA. Here the CDR3 DNA reads TGCAGCACTATCGGGGACAACGGGTTCGAGCAGTACTTC. Its translation is CSTIGDNGFEQYF.

The chain employs TRBV29-1 and TRBJ2-1; possible D gene TRBD1, 6 bases. The CDR3 contains 13 residues. Germline assignment: CDR1 SQVTM and CDR2 ANQGSEA. The germline V and J ends were trimmed by 3 bases and 5 bases, with 11 bases remaining between them. In DNA form, the CDR3 reads TGCAGCGTTGAGGGGGCCTGGGACAATGAGCAGTTCTTC. It specifies CSVEGAWDNEQFF.

This clone was detected a few times. The chain is built from TRBV11-2 and TRBJ1-1; unclear D gene. The ends were cut back, 5 bases at V and 2 bases at J, with 18 bases in the middle. Germline CDR1 SGHAT, CDR2 FQNNGV. This CDR3 has 16 residues. CDR3 coding DNA: TGTGCCAGCAGCGCTCTTTTAGGCCGTGAAAACACTGAAGCTTTCTTT. It specifies CASSALLGRENTEAFF. Together with reference TRBV11-2 and TRBJ1-1, the CDR3 gives the full variable domain: EAGVAQSPRYKIIEKRQSVAFWCNPISGHATLYWYQQILGQGPKLLIQFQNNGVVDDSQLPKDRFSAERLKGVDSTLKIQPAKLEDSAVYLCASSALLGRENTEAFFGQGTRLTVV.

This rearrangement joins TRBV12-5 to TRBJ2-2; 7 bases map to TRBD2. Unmatched junction bases numbered 3, after V lost 5 bases and J lost 3 bases. The CDR3 has 14 amino acids. The germline V gene has CDR1 LGHNT and CDR2 FRNRAP. The CDR3 nucleotides read TGTGCTAGTGGTACTAGCGACTACACCGGGGAGCTGTTTTTT. Translating it yields CASGTSDYTGELFF.

The sample holds a few counts of this clone. This chain joins TRBV30 and TRBJ2-7; a weak D match, TRBD2 (6 bases). Trimming stripped 7 bases from V and 3 bases from J, with 19 bases between. The CDR3 sequence is 14 residues long. Germline V lookup: CDR1 GTSNPN, CDR2 SVGIG (reference sequence). In DNA, the CDR3 is TGTGCCTCGACGGCGGGGACGCTCGGCTACGAGCAGTACTTC. It codes for CASTAGTLGYEQYF.